The entry below gives a single T cell receptor beta chain sequence along with its context. The antigen this receptor binds is unknown. Base qualities are not at hand, and no much larger clone is one base apart. The sample originates from a study of blood T cell repertoires in COVID-19 (TCRdb year 2020). About the study as a whole: Samples from collaborators originated in the United States, Italy and Spain and spanned both the acute and convalescent phases of COVID-19. The material from the prospective study consisted of cDNA or gDNA derived from T cells, B-cell-depleted T cells, or PBMCs. The dataset comprised deeply sampled blood TCRbeta repertoires from subjects exposed to, actively infected with, or recovered from COVID-19. The repertoires were made available in a free public database intended to serve as a resource for research on the immune response to SARS-CoV-2. Samples were obtained from the ongoing ImmuneRACE study (first 160 participants) and from some 1,200 subjects provided by 6 global collaborators. A de-identified subject ID, COVID-19 status, age in years and sex were almost always included in the sample metadata. Where available, HLA class I and class II types were taken from metadata supplied by the sample provider and were not determined by assay-based typing. Results and caveats for the whole study, not just this receptor: The amount of clinical and demographic metadata varied by source and participant and was provided uncurated.

Germline trimming amounts to 4 bases on V and 0 bases on J, with 3 as the count of junction bases outside the gene matches. CDR1 LNHDA and CDR2 SQIVND are derived from the germline V gene (reference sequence). The CDR3 runs 15 residues from the cysteine to the phenylalanine. Kept here is only the CDR3 DNA, which spans 45 bases and is read in frame from base 1. The immunoSEQ Assay, a bias-controlled multiplex PCR, was used to amplify TCRbeta CDR3 regions from genomic DNA. In the authors' own workflow: Within the assay, amplification of reference gene primers was used to estimate how many nucleated cells each sample contained. Sequence reads were collapsed and filtered to measure the absolute abundance of every unique TCRbeta CDR3 rearrangement. For each sample, productive Simpson clonality was calculated as the square root of Simpson's diversity index over productive rearrangements. TCRdb took this table from immuneACCESS and kept in-frame rearrangements with V and J called. Such tables lack part of the clones; where checked against another copy, unresolved V genes explain under half of the gap, and the rest is unexplained. V, J and clone size were drawn from that table, and D and trimming were deduced from the DNA. The sample profile shows 140,000 to 150,000 clones; 84% of them were found once. 10% of the sample is held by the ten biggest clonotypes.

Each collaborating institution followed its own protocols to collect whole blood in K2EDTA tubes. For TCRbeta analysis, collaborators shipped samples as frozen whole blood, isolated PBMCs, or DNA extracted from either of those sample types. Source material: peripheral blood. This receptor chain uses TRBV19 and TRBJ1-5, with 7 bases aligning to TRBD1. The TCR originated in a man in his 60s with active or convalescent COVID-19. The DNA reads TGTGCCAGTAGTAACAGGGGATTTAGCAATCAGCCCCAGCATTTT. This sequence encodes CASSNRGFSNQPQHF.